A selection of T cell receptor beta chains follows, all from one sample in a study of CD8+CD57+ T cells in acquired aplastic anemia. TCRdb re-analysed the reads in MiXCR, keeping a single row per CDR3 protein. Among fewer than 100,000 distinct CDR3 sequences listed, over 35% were seen once. Sequencing was done on a sample of sorted CD4+, CD8+, or CD8+CD57+ T cells (not recorded which) from PBMCs. The receptors originated from a human donor in good health, serving as a control. Each CDR3 is given with its conserved first and last residue. Fields, in order: clone size, J gene, V gene, D gene, CDR3 DNA, CDR3 protein. The D gene is left open where the match is weak. Size tells how often a clone was seen (once, few, many) or the class of an expanded clone, and some rows leave it out.

. | TRBJ1-1 | TRBV5-6 | . | TGTGCCAGCAGCTCAAGGACCGGCCCCTTGTTAGCTTTCTTT | CASSSRTGPLLAFF
. | TRBJ1-1 | TRBV20-1 | . | TGCAGTGCTAGATTCGGGCTGGAAGCTTTCTTT | CSARFGLEAFF
many | TRBJ2-3 | TRBV24-1 | . | TGTGCCACCAGCGCTTTGGCCCCGGGACATCTGAACCTATATACGCAGTATTTT | CATSALAPGHLNLYTQYF
. | TRBJ2-7 | TRBV27 | . | TGTGCCAGCAGCCCAACCGGGAGCACGAAGGACGAGCAGTACTTC | CASSPTGSTKDEQYF
few | TRBJ1-5 | TRBV29-1 | TRBD1 | TGCAGCGTTCGGGACAGGGACGACCAGCCCCAGCATTTT | CSVRDRDDQPQHF
many | TRBJ2-3 | TRBV24-1 | TRBD2 | TGTGCCACCAGTGACCTAGCAGGGACTAGCGGGAGCCCAGATACGCAGTATTTT | CATSDLAGTSGSPDTQYF
. | TRBJ2-2 | TRBV15 | . | TGTGCCACCAGCAGAGATCCTGGAACCGGGGAGCTGTTTTTT | CATSRDPGTGELFF
. | TRBJ2-7 | TRBV15 | TRBD1 | TGTGCCACCAGCATAGGGGGACAGGGGAGAGTGCAGTACTTC | CATSIGGQGRVQYF
many | TRBJ2-5 | TRBV7-9 | TRBD2 | TGTGCCAGCAGCCTTAGTTGGGGCGGGAGTCCGGCAGAGACCCAGTACTTC | CASSLSWGGSPAETQYF
. | TRBJ2-1 | TRBV12-3/TRBV12-4 | TRBD2 | TGTGCCAGCAGAGGACTAGGCCGGTCCTACAATGAGCAGTTCTTC | CASRGLGRSYNEQFF
. | TRBJ2-7 | TRBV2 | . | TGTGCCAGCCGATTAGGGGGTTTAGAGAACGAGCAGTACTTC | CASRLGGLENEQYF
. | TRBJ2-7 | TRBV5-1 | . | TGCGCCAGCAGCGCTGCGACAGGCTTAGGTGGGCAGTACTTC | CASSAATGLGGQYF
. | TRBJ1-4 | TRBV19 | . | TGTGCCAGTAGTATCCGAGCTGCAACTAATGAAAAACTGTTTTTT | CASSIRAATNEKLFF
. | TRBJ1-1 | TRBV11-1 | . | TGTGCCAGCAGCTGGGGTCCGGTCTCCGCGAACACTGAAGCTTTCTTT | CASSWGPVSANTEAFF
. | TRBJ1-2 | TRBV20-1 | . | TGCAGTGCTCCAGCCCGGGGGGCCCCAGATGGCTACACCTTC | CSAPARGAPDGYTF
. | TRBJ2-7 | TRBV2 | TRBD2 | TGTGCCAGCAGTGAGGCTAGCGGGGGAGAGCAGTACTTC | CASSEASGGEQYF
many | TRBJ1-6 | TRBV20-1 | . | TGCAGTGCTAGACCCGCCAGGAGCTCCTATAATTCACCCCTCCACTTT | CSARPARSSYNSPLHF
many | TRBJ2-1 | TRBV7-9 | . | TGTGCCAGCGGGGCGGCCGATGAGCAGTTCTTC | CASGAADEQFF
. | TRBJ2-5 | TRBV20-1 | TRBD2 | TGCAGTGCCAGTACCGGGACTAGACGGGAGACCCAGTACTTC | CSASTGTRRETQYF
. | TRBJ2-2 | TRBV10-3 | . | TGTGCCATCAGGGAACAGGGAATGATGACCGGGGAGCTGTTTTTT | CAIREQGMMTGELFF
. | TRBJ1-2 | TRBV6-5 | TRBD1 | TGTGCCAGCAGTTATACCGGGACAGGCTTCGGCTACACCTTC | CASSYTGTGFGYTF
many | TRBJ2-5 | TRBV7-9 | TRBD1 | TGTGCCGGACAGGGGGCTAGGGAGACCCAGTACTTC | CAGQGARETQYF
. | TRBJ2-7 | TRBV29-1 | TRBD1 | TGCAGCGCCACGCTACAGGGGTACAAGCAGTACTTC | CSATLQGYKQYF
few | TRBJ1-3 | TRBV12-3/TRBV12-4 | TRBD1 | TGTGCCAGCAGTTTAAACAGGGGAAGTGGAAACACCATATATTTT | CASSLNRGSGNTIYF
. | TRBJ1-2 | TRBV25-1 | . | TGTGCCAGCAGTGACGGAGAGAGCTATGGCTACACCTTC | CASSDGESYGYTF
. | TRBJ2-5 | TRBV11-1 | . | TGTGCCAGCAGCGCTAGGGATGGGATTCAAGAGACCCAGTACTTC | CASSARDGIQETQYF
many | TRBJ1-1 | TRBV11-2 | . | TGTGCCAGCAGCTTAGATTGGGGATGGGTTGAAGCTTTCTTT | CASSLDWGWVEAFF
. | TRBJ2-5 | TRBV20-1 | . | TGCAGTGCTCCAATTCCTAGCGCGGGCGCAGAGACCCAGTACTTC | CSAPIPSAGAETQYF
. | TRBJ2-3 | TRBV24-1 | . | TGCGCCACCAGTGATGCCCGACTAGTTCCAGATACGCAGTATTTT | CATSDARLVPDTQYF
many | TRBJ2-7 | TRBV2 | . | TGTGCCAGCAGTGGTCTGGAGGAAGGGTACGAGCAGTACTTC | CASSGLEEGYEQYF
. | TRBJ1-1 | TRBV15 | . | TGTGCCACCAGCAGAGAGGGGGACACTAAAGCTTTCTTT | CATSREGDTKAFF
. | TRBJ1-1 | TRBV24-1 | . | TGTGCCACCAGTGATCCGGGACACACTGAAGCTTTCTTT | CATSDPGHTEAFF
once | TRBJ2-2 | TRBV10-3 | . | TGTGCCATCAAAAGGGGAGACACCGGGGAGCTGTTTTTT | CAIKRGDTGELFF
many | TRBJ1-6 | TRBV2 | . | TGTGCCAGCAGTGATACGGGACCGAATTCACCCCTCCACTTT | CASSDTGPNSPLHF
. | TRBJ2-5 | TRBV7-8 | TRBD2 | TGTGCCAGCAGCTTACGGTCAGCGGGGCAAGAGACCCAGTACTTC | CASSLRSAGQETQYF
many | TRBJ2-3 | TRBV19 | . | TGTGCCAGTAGTTGGGACACCTCATTCCCGAATACGCAGTATTTT | CASSWDTSFPNTQYF
many | TRBJ1-2 | TRBV20-1 | . | TGCAGTGCTAGAGATGAACAGAACGCTAACTATGGCTACACCTTC | CSARDEQNANYGYTF
many | TRBJ2-3 | TRBV4-1 | TRBD2 | TGCGCCAGCAGCCAAAATGGCCTAGCGGGGGGCACAGATACGCAGTATTTT | CASSQNGLAGGTDTQYF
few | TRBJ2-3 | TRBV6-1 | . | TGTGCCAGCAGTCGAGACAGAAAATACACAGATACGCAGTATTTT | CASSRDRKYTDTQYF
. | TRBJ2-7 | TRBV15 | . | TGTGCCACCAGCAGACTGCCGTATTCCTACGAGCAGTACTTC | CATSRLPYSYEQYF
. | TRBJ1-1 | TRBV20-1 | . | TGCAGTGCTAGAGATTATGGGGATGAAGCTTTCTTT | CSARDYGDEAFF
. | TRBJ1-2 | TRBV19 | . | TGTGCCAGTAGTATAGGGACAGCAAACTATGGCCACACCTTC | CASSIGTANYGHTF
few | TRBJ2-6 | TRBV7-2 | . | TGTGCCAGCAGCTTCGGGAGCTCTGGGGCCAACGTCCTGACTTTC | CASSFGSSGANVLTF
. | TRBJ2-1 | TRBV27 | . | TGTGCCAGCAGTCCACAGGGAGGTCGTACCGGCTACAATGAGCAGTTCTTC | CASSPQGGRTGYNEQFF
many | TRBJ1-6 | TRBV2 | . | TGTGCCAGCAGTCCAGGACAGATCTCCTATAATTCACCCCTCCACTTT | CASSPGQISYNSPLHF
. | TRBJ1-2 | TRBV19 | . | TGTGCCAGTAGTATAGAGCCGGTGAACTATGGCTACACCTTC | CASSIEPVNYGYTF